Below are 11 T cell receptor beta chains sequenced from a single sample in a study of OX40 agonist ivuxolimab in advanced cancers. Using immunoSEQ multiplex PCR, the repertoire was profiled, and TCRdb retains in-frame clones only, with some absent. The sample has around 80,000 clones, roughly 86% seen once; the top ten hold 2.5% to 3%. This sample comprised CD4+ or CD8+ T cells sorted from blood, obtained in a trial of the OX40 agonist ivuxolimab. The receptors come from an adult with an advanced solid tumor such as melanoma, head and neck, liver or kidney cancer.

The chain combines TRBV2 with TRBJ2-7; no clear D gene. The V end was cut by 4 bases, the J end by 0 bases, with 13 bases between. The CDR3 covers 15 residues. CDR1 is SNHLY, CDR2 FYNNEI, per germline. The CDR3 here is CASSASEVPSYEQYF. The DNA of the CDR3 is TGTGCCAGCAGTGCTTCAGAGGTGCCCTCCTACGAGCAGTACTTC.

This clone was found once. V usage is TRBV11-1 and J usage is TRBJ2-7, with 7 bases that match TRBD1. The CDR3 is made up of 15 amino acids. The V and J ends lost 3 bases and 5 bases, in that order; junction bases with no gene match: 10. Germline-derived CDR1 and CDR2 are SGHAT and FQDESV (reference sequence). CDR3 in amino acids: CASSFGLRGPDEQYV. CDR3 DNA: TGTGCCAGCAGCTTCGGGTTAAGGGGGCCGGACGAGCAGTACGTC.

The rearrangement joins TRBV6-5 to TRBJ1-2; D perhaps matches TRBD1 (6 bases). Germline V CDR1 and CDR2: MNHEY, SVGAGI. The CDR3 length is 12 residues. V gave up 6 bases and J gave up 4 bases, with 9 bases separating them. The CDR3 DNA reads TGTGCCAGCAGGTCGACAGGCTATGGCTACACCTTC. Its translation is CASRSTGYGYTF.

The V call is TRBV6-6, the J call TRBJ1-2; D remains unclear. V lost 2 bases to trimming and J lost 6 bases, with 7 bases between them. This CDR3 contains 12 residues. Germline loops: CDR1 MNHNY, CDR2 SVGAGI (reference sequence). DNA of the CDR3: TGTGCCAGCAGTTACCCGACTAATGGCTACACCTTC. It is translated as CASSYPTNGYTF.

The chain recombines TRBV4-2 with TRBJ1-6; 7 bases agree with TRBD1. This CDR3 spans 16 amino acids. Germline V gene data show CDR1 as LGHNA and CDR2 as YNFKEQ. V was pared by 1 base and J by 10 bases, with 10 bases of the junction left unmatched. The CDR3 region is CASSQVTTGRGSPLHF. The CDR3 DNA reads TGTGCCAGCAGCCAAGTGACGACAGGGAGGGGATCACCCCTCCACTTT.

This clone was seen once. The chain recombines TRBV7-9 with TRBJ1-2; D is undetermined. The CDR3 runs 16 residues. CDR1 is SEHNR, CDR2 FQNEAQ, per germline (reference sequence). V lost 0 bases and J lost 3, with 14 bases in between. In nucleotides, the CDR3 is TGTGCCAGCAGCTTAGCGGCGTTCCCCGGGGACTATGGCTACACCTTC. Residues: CASSLAAFPGDYGYTF. The entire variable domain, with the rest obtained from reference TRBV7-9 and TRBJ1-2, is as follows: DTGVSQNPRHKITKRGQNVTFRCDPISEHNRLYWYRQTLGQGPEFLTYFQNEAQLEKSRLLSDRFSAERPKGSFSTLEIQRTEQGDSAMYLCASSLAAFPGDYGYTFGSGTRLTVV.

The rearrangement uses TRBV11-2 and TRBJ2-7; D is perhaps TRBD2 (7 bases). The CDR3 has 16 amino acids. V was clipped by 5 bases and J by 1 base, with 18 bases between them. The germline V gene has CDR1 SGHAT and CDR2 FQNNGV. The CDR3 region is CASSTLRGAPSYEQYF. The CDR3 DNA reads TGTGCCAGCAGCACCCTCCGGGGGGCACCATCCTACGAGCAGTACTTC.

The chain is built from TRBV6-1 and TRBJ1-2; D remains ambiguous. Trimming shortened V by 5 bases and J by 4 bases, and 11 bases separated the two germline ends. Looked up from germline, CDR1 is MNHNS and CDR2 is SASEGT. This CDR3 spans 13 amino acids. The CDR3 DNA follows: TGTGCCAGCAGTCTGGACGGCAGCTATGGCTACACCTTC. Translated: CASSLDGSYGYTF.

The chain employs TRBV6-5 and TRBJ1-1, with 8 nucleotides matching TRBD1. J lost 8 bases, V lost 0 bases, and 2 bases had no gene match. Looked up from germline, CDR1 is MNHEY and CDR2 is SVGAGI. The CDR3 consists of 13 residues. The CDR3 is CASSYSGTGEAFF. The CDR3 nucleotides are TGTGCCAGCAGTTACTCGGGGACAGGAGAAGCTTTCTTT.

The J gene is TRBJ2-7, the V gene TRBV5-1, with unresolved D. CDR3 length: 15 amino acids. The germline CDR1 and CDR2 sequences are SGHRS and YFSETQ. The V end was cut by 0 bases, the J end by 4 bases, with 14 bases between. In DNA, the CDR3 is TGCGCCAGCAGCTTGGGGCTCCGGCCCGGGTACGAGCAGTACGTC. Its protein is CASSLGLRPGYEQYV.

The rearrangement uses TRBV28 and TRBJ2-1, with D hard to call. Germline assignment: CDR1 MDHEN and CDR2 SYDVKM. The CDR3 spans 14 residues. V was trimmed by 3 bases and J by 3 bases, leaving 9 bases between them. CDR3 in amino acids: CASSFLIGYNEQFF. DNA of the CDR3: TGTGCCAGCAGTTTTTTGATAGGCTACAATGAGCAGTTCTTC. Based on the CDR3 plus reference TRBV28 and TRBJ2-1, the full variable domain is DVKVTQSSRYLVKRTGEKVFLECVQDMDHENMFWYRQDPGLGLRLIYFSYDVKMKEKGDIPEGYSVSREKKERFSLILESASTNQTSMYLCASSFLIGYNEQFFGPGTRLTVL.